Each of the 4 T cell receptor beta chains below was sequenced from the same sample in a study of blood T cells in healthy people across ages. Combining a sample-barcoded 5' primer with a J-beta primer mix, a second PCR ran for roughly 6 to 12 cycles. MiXCR, run by TCRdb on the 5' RACE reads, gives a single entry per CDR3 protein. Of fewer than 900,000 distinct CDR3 sequences detected, over 45% appear once; the ten largest clones hold under 35%. Sequencing was carried out using blood. The receptors here all came from a woman in her fifties or sixties in good health.

This chain connects TRBV20-1 to TRBJ2-2, with 9 nucleotides matching TRBD2. The CDR3 is 14 residues long. The germline gives CDR1 DFQATT, CDR2 SNEGSKA (reference sequence). Trimming cost V 5 bases and J 1 base; bases outside gene matches: 2. The CDR3 nucleotides read TGCAGTGCTGGACTAGCGCAGAACACCGGGGAGCTGTTTTTT. Amino acids: CSAGLAQNTGELFF.

This clonotype turned up a few times. The rearrangement uses TRBV7-9 and TRBJ1-2; TRBD1 is a possible D gene (6 bases). This CDR3 region has 13 residues. V was trimmed by 5 bases and J by 5 bases, leaving 12 bases between them. Germline V CDR1 and CDR2: SEHNR, FQNEAQ (reference sequence). The CDR3 DNA reads TGTGCCAGCAGCATGTTACAGGGTTATGGCTACACCTTC. It yields the protein CASSMLQGYGYTF.

The chain carries TRBV30 and TRBJ2-4; D unresolved. The J call may be wrong; the DNA end is better matched by TRBJ2-7. This CDR3 has 11 amino acids. Per the germline V gene, CDR1 is GTSNPN and CDR2 is SVGIG (reference sequence). This CDR3 reads CAFWLGYEQYF. The CDR3 DNA follows: TGTGCCTTCTGGTTGGGCTACGAGCAGTACTTC.

The CDR3 here is CASSPGTSGSSSSYEQYF. The CDR3 nucleotides are TGTGCCAGCAGTCCTGGGACTAGCGGGAGTTCGAGCTCCTACGAGCAGTACTTC. The chain recombines TRBV28 with TRBJ2-7; 14 bases are shared with TRBD2. CDR3 length: 18 residues. Germline V gene sequence: CDR1 MDHEN, CDR2 SYDVKM. Trimming cost V 5 bases and J 0 bases; bases outside gene matches: 9.